These 26 T cell receptor beta chains were sequenced from one sample in a study of early T cells in non-severe SARS-CoV-2 infection. TCRdb reprocessed the 5' RACE reads with MiXCR, giving one entry per CDR3 protein. This sample has more than 65,000 distinct CDR3 sequences; around an eighth occur once, and the top ten carry around 2.9%. The sequences come from whole blood, collected at baseline. The receptor set was obtained from an adult who was a healthcare worker with PCR-confirmed SARS-CoV-2 infection or an uninfected control (not recorded which).

This clonotype showed up just a few times. The CDR3 DNA is TGTGCCAGCAGCCAAGTCGGGACAGGGGCCAACAATGAGCAGTTCTTC. Amino acids: CASSQVGTGANNEQFF. The chain employs TRBV14 and TRBJ2-1; TRBD1 matches at 10 bases. With 1 base clipped from V and 5 bases from J, the junction kept 5 bases outside the gene matches. The CDR3 is 16 residues long. The germline V gene encodes CDR1 SGHDN and CDR2 FVKESK.

This clonotype showed up just a few times. This sequence joins TRBV6-2 or TRBV6-3 and TRBJ1-5; possibly TRBD1 for D (5 bases). This CDR3 is 13 amino acids long. Germline V gene lookup returns CDR1 MNHEY and CDR2 SVGEGT. V lost 9 bases to trimming and J lost 6 bases, with 15 bases between them. CDR3 in DNA: TGTGCCAGTTCAATTGGGGCTTCTCAGCCCCAGCATTTT. Its translation is CASSIGASQPQHF.

The rearrangement links TRBV5-1 to TRBJ2-7; D not certain. CDR1 is SGHRS, CDR2 YFSETQ, per germline. V lost 1 base and J lost 4, with 15 bases in between. The CDR3 is made up of 15 amino acids. CDR3 DNA sequence: TGCGCCAGCAGCTTGTCCCGGACGGATTGGTACGAGCAGTACTTC. It yields the protein CASSLSRTDWYEQYF.

This clonotype showed up just a few times. V usage is TRBV15 and J usage is TRBJ1-2, with D maybe TRBD1 (5 bases). The CDR3 is made up of 14 amino acids. V lost 0 bases to trimming and J lost 3 bases, with 8 bases between them. CDR1 and CDR2 from the germline V gene are LNHNV and YYDKDF (reference sequence). The CDR3 loop reads CATSRDRGDYGYTF. The CDR3 region has the DNA TGTGCCACCAGCAGAGATAGGGGAGACTATGGCTACACCTTC.

The J gene is TRBJ1-3, the V gene TRBV10-1; D gene unclear. V was shortened by 3 bases and J by 0 bases, with 6 bases between the two germline ends. Per germline, CDR1 WNHNN and CDR2 SYGVQD (reference sequence). The CDR3 runs 14 residues. CDR3 DNA sequence: TGCGCCAGCAGTGAAGGCAGCTCTGGAAACACCATATATTTT. It encodes CASSEGSSGNTIYF.

This clonotype was counted only a few times. The DNA of the CDR3 is TGTGCCAGCAGCTTAGGTATGGGGCGCTACGAGCAGTACTTC. Its translation: CASSLGMGRYEQYF. The V and J genes are TRBV11-2 and TRBJ2-7; a possible D gene is TRBD1 (5 bases). V lost 1 base and J lost 3, with 10 bases in between. Germline CDR1 and CDR2: SGHAT and FQNNGV. The CDR3 length is 14 residues.

This clonotype showed up many times. This rearrangement joins TRBV5-1 to TRBJ1-3; a weak D match, TRBD1 (5 bases). CDR1 SGHRS and CDR2 YFSETQ come from the germline V gene. The V end lost 0 bases, the J end lost 0 bases, and 7 bases lay between the germline ends. The CDR3 runs to 15 residues. The CDR3 sequence is CASSLDGTSGNTIYF. Here the CDR3 DNA reads TGCGCCAGCAGCTTGGACGGGACCTCTGGAAACACCATATATTTT.

This clonotype showed up many times. This chain joins TRBV29-1 and TRBJ2-1, with D possibly being TRBD1 (6 bases). Trimming took off 5 bases at V and 4 bases at J, with 15 bases between the two ends. Germline CDR1 SQVTM, CDR2 ANQGSEA. The CDR3 length is 14 residues. The chain's CDR3 is CSVNKQGNYNEQFF. The DNA of the CDR3 is TGCAGCGTTAATAAGCAGGGGAATTACAATGAGCAGTTCTTC.

The V and J genes are TRBV5-1 and TRBJ1-1, with D possibly matching TRBD1 (5 bases). The CDR3 is 14 residues long. The V end lost 4 bases, the J end lost 5 bases, and 15 bases lay between the germline ends. Germline lookup yields CDR1 SGHRS and CDR2 YFSETQ. The CDR3 DNA reads TGCGCCAGCAGCACCGAACCCCGGGGGACTGAAGCTTTCTTT. Its translation: CASSTEPRGTEAFF.

This clonotype was counted many times. CDR3 nucleotide sequence: TGCGCCAGCGCCGAAACCCGGGACAGGAGGTCAGATACGCAGTATTTT. As protein: CASAETRDRRSDTQYF. This chain links TRBV5-1 with TRBJ2-3, with 8 bases that match TRBD1. Germline trimming cut 7 bases from V and 4 bases from J; bases unmatched to any gene: 14. The germline V gene has CDR1 SGHRS and CDR2 YFSETQ. There are 16 residues in the CDR3.

In DNA, the CDR3 is TGCAGCGTCGTGTCGGTAACTACTAGCACAGATACGCAGTATTTT. Its protein product is CSVVSVTTSTDTQYF. The chain links TRBV29-1 to TRBJ2-3, with D unresolved. Germline CDR1 SQVTM, CDR2 ANQGSEA. Between the trimmed V and J ends, which lost 6 bases and 0 bases, there was a span of 16 bases. The CDR3 covers 15 residues.

This chain joins TRBV11-2 and TRBJ2-7; 7 nucleotides line up with TRBD1. The junction had 7 bases not matched to a gene; V was cut back by 2 bases and J by 6 bases. Per germline, CDR1 SGHAT and CDR2 FQNNGV. The CDR3 loop spans 14 amino acids. CDR3 sequence: CASSLSTGSVEQYF. The CDR3 DNA reads TGTGCCAGCAGCTTATCGACAGGGTCGGTCGAGCAGTACTTC.

V usage is TRBV24-1 and J usage is TRBJ1-6, with TRBD1 identical over 7 bases. Trimming cost V 4 bases and J 5 bases; bases outside gene matches: 4. The CDR3 length is 15 residues. CDR1 is KGHDR and CDR2 is SFDVKD in the germline V gene. CDR3 loop: CATSDAQGDNSPLHF. CDR3 coding DNA: TGTGCCACCAGTGACGCTCAGGGGGATAATTCACCCCTCCACTTT.

This clonotype occurred many times. This chain links TRBV20-1 with TRBJ2-7, with D perhaps matching TRBD1 (5 bases). CDR1 is DFQATT, CDR2 SNEGSKA, per germline (reference sequence). The CDR3 covers 13 residues. V dropped 2 bases and J dropped 3 bases, with 11 bases sitting between them. The CDR3 nucleotides are TGCAGTGCTAGATCTGCAGGGTACTACGAGCAGTACTTC. This sequence encodes CSARSAGYYEQYF.

This clonotype occurred a few times. The chain combines TRBV18 with TRBJ1-2; D is uncertain. V lost 1 base to trimming and J lost 7 bases, with 7 bases between them. Looked up from germline, CDR1 is KGHSH and CDR2 is LQKENI. This CDR3 has 12 amino acids. The CDR3 region is CASSPQESGYTF. CDR3 coding DNA: TGTGCCAGCTCACCACAGGAGAGTGGCTACACCTTC.

This clonotype was observed at least ten times. V gene TRBV5-1 combines with J gene TRBJ2-7, with 9 positions matching TRBD2. The CDR3 runs 18 residues. Germline V CDR1 and CDR2: SGHRS, YFSETQ. Germline trimming cut 1 base from V and 0 bases from J; bases unmatched to any gene: 11. Here the CDR3 reads CASSLNPAGGPSSYEQYF. CDR3 DNA sequence: TGCGCCAGCAGCTTGAATCCAGCGGGGGGCCCGAGCTCCTACGAGCAGTACTTC.

This clonotype was counted only a few times. This chain uses TRBV19 with TRBJ1-4; 7 bases match TRBD1. The CDR3 length is 14 residues. Germline V gene data show CDR1 as LNHDA and CDR2 as SQIVND (reference sequence). V lost 6 bases to trimming and J lost 7 bases; unmatched junction nucleotides: 8. As DNA, the CDR3 is TGTGCCAGTAGAGACCAGGGGGGGCGTGAAAAACTGTTTTTT. Translating it yields CASRDQGGREKLFF.

The chain joins TRBV21-1 to TRBJ2-1. TRBV21-1 is flagged as a pseudogene. The CDR3 extends over 12 amino acids. The CDR3 sequence: CASSPPYNEQFF. DNA of the CDR3: TGTGCCAGCAGCCCCCCCTACAATGAGCAGTTCTTC.

This clonotype has a handful of counts. This chain joins TRBV11-2 and TRBJ2-2, with a possible D match to TRBD2 (6 bases). V was cut by 7 bases and J by 6 bases, with 12 bases left in between. The germline CDR1 and CDR2 sequences are SGHAT and FQNNGV. This CDR3 region has 13 residues. The CDR3 DNA reads as TGTGCCAGCACCCCCCCGGGGGCCGGGGAGCTGTTTTTT. Encoded protein: CASTPPGAGELFF. Drawing the rest from reference TRBV11-2 and TRBJ2-2, the complete variable domain is EAGVAQSPRYKIIEKRQSVAFWCNPISGHATLYWYQQILGQGPKLLIQFQNNGVVDDSQLPKDRFSAERLKGVDSTLKIQPAKLEDSAVYLCASTPPGAGELFFGEGSRLTVL.

V and J are TRBV6-5 and TRBJ2-2, with D possibly being TRBD1 (6 bases). V dropped 4 bases and J dropped 0 bases, with 15 bases sitting between them. Germline CDR1 MNHEY, CDR2 SVGAGI. This CDR3 spans 17 amino acids. Written as DNA, the CDR3 is TGTGCCAGCAGTTTTAGCTGGGACACCTCGAACACCGGGGAGCTGTTTTTT. It translates to CASSFSWDTSNTGELFF.

This clonotype was seen ten or more times. This chain connects TRBV6-2 or TRBV6-3 to TRBJ1-1; D unclear. This CDR3 spans 14 amino acids. V lost 7 bases to trimming and J lost 0 bases, with 12 bases between them. Germline values: CDR1 MNHEY, CDR2 SVGEGT. CDR3 DNA: TGTGCCAGCACCCCCGAGCTTGTGAACACTGAAGCTTTCTTT. Residues: CASTPELVNTEAFF.

This clonotype has at least ten counts. J is TRBJ1-2 and V is TRBV7-8; the match to TRBD1 covers 8 bases. After removal of 3 bases from V and 0 bases from J, the junction contained 6 bases not matched to a gene. Germline loops: CDR1 SGHVS, CDR2 FQNEAQ. This CDR3 contains 16 residues. The CDR3: CASSLGRGLSNYGYTF. CDR3 coding DNA: TGTGCCAGCAGCTTGGGCAGGGGGCTCTCTAACTATGGCTACACCTTC.

This clonotype was recorded a few times. The V call is TRBV20-1, the J call TRBJ2-1, with 11 bases aligning to TRBD2. Germline lookup yields CDR1 DFQATT and CDR2 SNEGSKA (reference sequence). The V gene end was trimmed by 5 bases and the J gene end by 6 bases; junction bases not matched to a gene: 6. The CDR3 has 14 amino acids. The CDR3 reads CSAQGTSGANEQFF. The CDR3, as DNA: TGCAGTGCTCAAGGGACTAGCGGAGCCAATGAGCAGTTCTTC.

This clonotype was detected a few times. The CDR3 sequence is CASSWAWQMNNEQFF. As DNA, the CDR3 is TGTGCCAGCAGCTGGGCCTGGCAGATGAACAATGAGCAGTTCTTC. This chain links TRBV7-2 with TRBJ2-1; no definite D call. This CDR3 has 15 residues. Germline lookup yields CDR1 SGHTA and CDR2 FQGNSA. V was cut by 4 bases and J by 5 bases, with 15 bases left in between.

This clonotype showed up many times. The genes are TRBV3-1 and TRBJ2-4; D gene unclear. With 5 bases removed from V and 6 bases from J, the gap between germline ends came to 11 bases. CDR1 LGHDT and CDR2 YNNKEL come from the germline V gene (reference sequence). The CDR3 loop spans 13 amino acids. DNA for the CDR3: TGTGCCAGCAGCTCCTCGGTCCGAAACATTCAGTACTTC. Amino acid sequence: CASSSSVRNIQYF.

This clonotype was found a few times. This chain joins TRBV29-1 and TRBJ1-2, with TRBD1 matching over 9 bases. V was pared by 5 bases and J by 6 bases, with 16 bases of the junction left unmatched. This CDR3 spans 16 amino acids. Germline CDR1 and CDR2: SQVTM and ANQGSEA. In DNA form, the CDR3 reads TGCAGCGTTCCCTCCCTGGTACAGGGGGCTAGGAATGGCTACACCTTC. Its protein product is CSVPSLVQGARNGYTF.